This TCR beta chain was recorded in a study of T cell changes during pregnancy in multiple sclerosis. This clone has more than one count but fewer than ten. The V gene's germline CDR1 is SGHTA and CDR2 FQGNSA. CDR3 size: 15 residues. V shed 1 base, J shed 3 bases, and the junction held 5 bases outside the gene matches. Using immunoSEQ multiplex PCR, the repertoire was profiled, and TCRdb retains in-frame clones only, with some absent. Among tens of thousands of clones listed, around 92% were seen once. The sequence was obtained from a female donor in good health, enrolled as a control in a pregnancy study. Sequencing was performed on peripheral blood, taken after pregnancy. This chain links TRBV7-2 with TRBJ1-1, with 7 nucleotides matching TRBD1. CDR3 region: CASSLEGGPDTEAFF. CDR3 coding DNA: TGTGCCAGCAGCTTAGAAGGGGGCCCGGACACTGAAGCTTTCTTT.